These T cell receptor beta chains were read from a single sample in a study of CD8+CD57+ T cells in acquired aplastic anemia. One entry per CDR3 protein results from TCRdb running MiXCR on the reads. The sample has about half a million distinct CDR3 sequences; around 32% are singletons. The material sequenced was sorted CD4+, CD8+, or CD8+CD57+ T cells (not recorded which) from PBMCs. Every receptor here comes from a human donor with aplastic anemia. Both conserved end residues are part of each CDR3. A D gene is named only where the DNA matches it firmly. Clone size is stated in some rows and not others, as once, few, many or a class when expanded.

CDR3 protein,CDR3 DNA,J gene,CDR3 length,clone size,V gene,D gene
CSALPGQGGEQYF,TGCAGTGCACTACCGGGACAGGGCGGCGAGCAGTACTTC,TRBJ2-7,13,NA,TRBV20-1,TRBD1
CASSTGQGEIGYTF,TGTGCCAGCAGCACTGGACAGGGGGAGATCGGCTACACCTTC,TRBJ1-2,14,few,TRBV7-8,TRBD1
CASSTQWNQPQHF,TGTGCCAGCAGCACTCAGTGGAATCAGCCCCAGCATTTT,TRBJ1-5,13,few,TRBV6-1,NA
CASSYPGPNTEAFF,TGTGCCAGCAGCTATCCGGGACCGAACACTGAAGCTTTCTTT,TRBJ1-1,14,many,TRBV2,NA
CASIRAGGVETQYF,TGTGCCAGCATCAGGGCTGGGGGGGTGGAGACCCAGTACTTC,TRBJ2-5,14,few,TRBV6-1,TRBD2
CASTPPPTTYEQYF,TGTGCCAGCACCCCCCCCCCGACGACCTACGAGCAGTACTTC,TRBJ2-7,14,NA,TRBV25-1,NA
CAAATGELTYEQYF,TGTGCCGCAGCGACAGGGGAGCTGACCTACGAGCAGTACTTC,TRBJ2-7,14,many,TRBV10-3,TRBD1
CASSLEAVSLYGYTF,TGTGCCAGCAGCTTAGAGGCCGTTTCCCTCTATGGCTACACCTTC,TRBJ1-2,15,many,TRBV7-6,NA
CASRLTGGVYNEQFF,TGCGCCAGCAGGCTTACAGGGGGGGTCTACAATGAGCAGTTCTTC,TRBJ2-1,15,NA,TRBV5-1,NA
CASSQVESEQYF,TGTGCCAGCAGCCAAGTGGAGAGCGAGCAGTACTTC,TRBJ2-7,12,few,TRBV25-1,NA
CASSLAGGGALEQFF,TGTGCCAGCAGTTTAGCAGGCGGGGGGGCTCTTGAGCAGTTCTTC,TRBJ2-1,15,NA,TRBV2,TRBD2
CASSVGGRGYEQYF,TGTGCCAGCAGCGTAGGGGGAAGGGGTTACGAGCAGTACTTC,TRBJ2-7,14,many,TRBV9,NA
CSVATHSRDTEAFF,TGCAGCGTTGCAACCCACAGTAGGGACACTGAAGCTTTCTTT,TRBJ1-1,14,many,TRBV29-1,NA
CASSVETLGAYEQYF,TGTGCCAGCAGTGTAGAGACGCTGGGGGCCTACGAGCAGTACTTC,TRBJ2-7,15,NA,TRBV6-1,NA
CASSSLPWSNQPQHF,TGTGCCAGCAGTTCCCTGCCCTGGAGCAATCAGCCCCAGCATTTT,TRBJ1-5,15,few,TRBV27,NA
CASSQESGMTDTQYF,TGTGCCAGCAGCCAAGAGTCGGGGATGACAGATACGCAGTATTTT,TRBJ2-3,15,few,TRBV14,NA
CATSRDSAGYEQYF,TGTGCCACCAGCAGAGATTCGGCGGGCTACGAGCAGTACTTC,TRBJ2-7,14,NA,TRBV15,NA
CASSGDHGGPNEKLFF,TGTGCCAGCAGCGGAGACCACGGGGGGCCTAATGAAAAACTGTTTTTT,TRBJ1-4,16,NA,TRBV5-6,NA
CASSVAPTSGSNEQFF,TGTGCCAGCAGCGTAGCCCCGACTAGCGGGAGCAATGAGCAGTTCTTC,TRBJ2-1,16,few,TRBV9,TRBD2
CASRDRGFGGYTF,TGTGCCAGCAGAGACAGGGGTTTCGGCGGCTACACCTTC,TRBJ1-2,13,many,TRBV7-9,TRBD1
CASSESTHLPNTGELFF,TGCGCCAGCAGTGAGTCGACCCATCTTCCGAACACCGGGGAGCTGTTTTTT,TRBJ2-2,17,NA,TRBV10-2,NA
CASSESGLDGQYF,TGTGCCAGCAGTGAATCGGGACTGGACGGGCAGTACTTC,TRBJ2-7,13,NA,TRBV25-1,NA
CASSPSSGQNNSPLHF,TGCGCCAGCAGCCCCTCCTCCGGGCAGAATAATTCACCCCTCCACTTT,TRBJ1-6,16,NA,TRBV5-1,NA
CAWSKRSDQPQHF,TGTGCCTGGAGTAAGAGGTCAGATCAGCCCCAGCATTTT,TRBJ1-5,13,NA,TRBV30,NA
CASSDRGHNSPLHF,TGTGCCAGCTCAGACAGGGGGCATAATTCACCCCTCCACTTT,TRBJ1-6,14,NA,TRBV18,TRBD1
CASSGGQGKFGYTF,TGTGCCAGCAGCGGGGGACAGGGGAAGTTTGGCTACACCTTC,TRBJ1-2,14,many,TRBV9,TRBD1
CASSYGQLNTEAFF,TGTGCCAGCAGTTACGGTCAGTTGAACACTGAAGCTTTCTTT,TRBJ1-1,14,few,TRBV6-6,NA
CASSPGLAGVHEQYF,TGTGCCAGCAGCCCAGGACTAGCGGGGGTCCACGAGCAGTACTTC,TRBJ2-7,15,many,TRBV7-9,TRBD2
CANVGFQPQHF,TGTGCTAACGTCGGTTTTCAGCCCCAGCATTTT,TRBJ1-5,11,NA,TRBV19,NA
CASERASGRDEQFF,TGTGCCAGCGAGAGGGCTAGCGGGAGGGATGAGCAGTTCTTC,TRBJ2-1,14,NA,TRBV12-3/TRBV12-4,TRBD2
CASSRDKIASEAFF,TGTGCCAGCAGTCGCGACAAGATCGCTTCTGAAGCTTTCTTT,TRBJ1-1,14,many,TRBV2,NA
CASSLGTSGGNPSYNEQFF,TGTGCCAGCAGCTTAGGGACTAGCGGGGGGAACCCCTCCTACAATGAGCAGTTCTTC,TRBJ2-1,19,NA,TRBV11-1,TRBD2
CATSEDYYNEQFF,TGTGCCACCAGTGAAGATTACTACAATGAGCAGTTCTTC,TRBJ2-1,13,many,TRBV24-1,NA
CASRGTGMNTEAFF,TGTGCCAGCCGAGGTACAGGGATGAACACTGAAGCTTTCTTT,TRBJ1-1,14,many,TRBV2,NA
CASSYPGQGESGNTIYF,TGCGCCAGCAGTTATCCGGGACAGGGGGAGTCTGGAAACACCATATATTTT,TRBJ1-3,17,few,TRBV5-1,TRBD1
CSAGPGLAKETQYF,TGCAGTGCTGGTCCGGGACTAGCAAAAGAGACCCAGTACTTC,TRBJ2-5,14,NA,TRBV20-1,TRBD2
CASKLRGGGANVLTF,TGTGCCAGCAAACTAAGGGGTGGTGGGGCCAACGTCCTGACTTTC,TRBJ2-6,15,NA,TRBV25-1,NA
CASSPSGLADAYEQYF,TGTGCCAGCAGTCCATCGGGACTAGCAGATGCCTACGAGCAGTACTTC,TRBJ2-7,16,NA,TRBV6-1,TRBD2
CASSFGAVGEVYEQYF,TGTGCCAGCAGTTTCGGGGCAGTAGGAGAGGTTTACGAGCAGTACTTC,TRBJ2-7,16,NA,TRBV6-5,NA
CASSGEGMSTDTQHF,TGTGCCAGCAGTGGGGAAGGAATGAGCACAGATACGCAGCATTTT,TRBJ1-5,15,NA,TRBV2,NA
CASRNRGGSPLHF,TGTGCCAGCAGAAACAGGGGTGGCTCACCCCTCCACTTT,TRBJ1-6,13,NA,TRBV7-3,TRBD1
CSVRYGTSTEAFF,TGCAGCGTTCGCTACGGGACAAGCACTGAAGCTTTCTTT,TRBJ1-1,13,many,TRBV29-1,NA
CASSYWSQDTGELFF,TGTGCCAGCAGTTATTGGTCTCAGGACACCGGGGAGCTGTTTTTT,TRBJ2-2,15,NA,TRBV10-3,NA
CATSAGGRAYEQYF,TGTGCCACCAGTGCCGGGGGCAGGGCCTACGAGCAGTACTTC,TRBJ2-7,14,NA,TRBV24-1,NA
CASSFFQGARGNTIYF,TGTGCCAGCAGTTTCTTCCAGGGGGCGCGGGGAAACACCATATATTTT,TRBJ1-3,16,NA,TRBV12-3/TRBV12-4,TRBD1
CASSLVSGASGPNTEAFF,TGCGCCAGCAGCTTGGTGTCGGGGGCGAGCGGACCAAACACTGAAGCTTTCTTT,TRBJ1-1,18,few,TRBV5-1,NA
CASSGRGGMHSPLHF,TGTGCCAGCAGTGGCAGAGGGGGGATGCATTCACCCCTCCACTTT,TRBJ1-6,15,many,TRBV25-1,NA
CSARDHRMEGYTF,TGCAGTGCTAGAGATCACCGAATGGAGGGCTACACCTTC,TRBJ1-2,13,many,TRBV20-1,NA
CASSMDTPYLPQHF,TGTGCCAGTAGTATGGACACTCCGTACCTGCCCCAGCATTTT,TRBJ1-5,14,many,TRBV19,NA
CASSVSPGRNTGELFF,TGTGCCAGCAGCGTATCCCCGGGCCGGAACACCGGGGAGCTGTTTTTT,TRBJ2-2,16,few,TRBV9,NA